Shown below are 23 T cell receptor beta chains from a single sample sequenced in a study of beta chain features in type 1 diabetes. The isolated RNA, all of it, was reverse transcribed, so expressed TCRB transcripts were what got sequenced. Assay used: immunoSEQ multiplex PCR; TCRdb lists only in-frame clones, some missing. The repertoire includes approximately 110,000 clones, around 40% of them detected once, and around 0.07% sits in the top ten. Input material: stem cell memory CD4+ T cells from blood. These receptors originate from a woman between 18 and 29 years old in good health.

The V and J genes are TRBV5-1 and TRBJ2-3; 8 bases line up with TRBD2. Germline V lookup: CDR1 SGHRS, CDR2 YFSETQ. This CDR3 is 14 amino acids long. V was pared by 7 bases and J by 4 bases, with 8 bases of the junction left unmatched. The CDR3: CASEGLDFPDTQYF. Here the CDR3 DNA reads TGCGCCAGCGAGGGACTAGATTTCCCAGATACGCAGTATTTT.

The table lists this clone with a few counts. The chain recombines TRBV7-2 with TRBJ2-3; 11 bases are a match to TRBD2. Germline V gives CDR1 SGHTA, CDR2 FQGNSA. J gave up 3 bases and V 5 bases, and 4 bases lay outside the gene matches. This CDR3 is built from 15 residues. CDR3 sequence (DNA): TGTGCCAGCAGCCCTAGCGGGAGGCTAACAGATACGCAGTATTTT. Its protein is CASSPSGRLTDTQYF.

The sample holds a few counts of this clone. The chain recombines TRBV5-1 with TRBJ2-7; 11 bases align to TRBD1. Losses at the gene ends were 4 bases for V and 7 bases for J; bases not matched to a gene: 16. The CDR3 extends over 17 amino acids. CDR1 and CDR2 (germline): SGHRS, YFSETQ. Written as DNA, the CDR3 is TGCGCCAGCAGCACCTCCATTGGACAGGGGGCTTTCCGGGAGCAGTACTTC. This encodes CASSTSIGQGAFREQYF. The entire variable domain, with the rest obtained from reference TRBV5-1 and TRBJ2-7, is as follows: KAGVTQTPRYLIKTRGQQVTLSCSPISGHRSVSWYQQTPGQGLQFLFEYFSETQRNKGNFPGRFSGRQFSNSRSEMNVSTLELGDSALYLCASSTSIGQGAFREQYFGPGTRLTVT.

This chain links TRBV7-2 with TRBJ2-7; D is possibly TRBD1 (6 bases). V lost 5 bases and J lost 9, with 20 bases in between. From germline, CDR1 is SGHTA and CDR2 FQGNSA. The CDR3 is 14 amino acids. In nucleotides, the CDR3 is TGTGCCAGCAGCCCAGTGGGGGCCCTAGGGGTGCAGTACTTC. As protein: CASSPVGALGVQYF.

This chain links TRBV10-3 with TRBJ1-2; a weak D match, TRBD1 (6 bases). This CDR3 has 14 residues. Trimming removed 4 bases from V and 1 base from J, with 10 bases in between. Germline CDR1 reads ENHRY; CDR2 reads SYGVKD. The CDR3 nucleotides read TGTGCCATCAGTGTACAGGGTGTTAACTATGGCTACACCTTC. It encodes CAISVQGVNYGYTF.

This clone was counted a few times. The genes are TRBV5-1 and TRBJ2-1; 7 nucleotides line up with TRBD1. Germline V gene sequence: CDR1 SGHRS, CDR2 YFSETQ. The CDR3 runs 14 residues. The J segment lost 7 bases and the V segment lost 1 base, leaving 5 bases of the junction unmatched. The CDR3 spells CASSLRTGRNEQFF. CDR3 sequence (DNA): TGCGCCAGCAGCTTGAGGACAGGCAGGAATGAGCAGTTCTTC.

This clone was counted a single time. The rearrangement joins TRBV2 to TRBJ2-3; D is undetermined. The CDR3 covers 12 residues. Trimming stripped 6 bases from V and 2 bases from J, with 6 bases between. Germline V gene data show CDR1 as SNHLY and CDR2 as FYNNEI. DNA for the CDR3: TGTGCCAGCAGGGCCTTCACAGATACGCAGTATTTT. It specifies CASRAFTDTQYF.

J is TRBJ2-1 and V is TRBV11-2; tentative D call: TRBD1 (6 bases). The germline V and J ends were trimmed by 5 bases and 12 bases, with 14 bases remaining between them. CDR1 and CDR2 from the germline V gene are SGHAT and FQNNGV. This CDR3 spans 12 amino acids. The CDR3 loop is CASSETGMWQFF. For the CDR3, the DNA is TGTGCCAGCAGCGAGACAGGTATGTGGCAGTTCTTC.

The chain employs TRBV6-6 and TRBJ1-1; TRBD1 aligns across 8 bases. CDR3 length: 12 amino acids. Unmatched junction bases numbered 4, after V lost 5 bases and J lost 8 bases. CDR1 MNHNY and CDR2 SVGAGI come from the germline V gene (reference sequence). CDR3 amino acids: CASSVRDREAFF. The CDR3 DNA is TGTGCCAGCAGTGTGCGGGACAGGGAAGCTTTCTTT.

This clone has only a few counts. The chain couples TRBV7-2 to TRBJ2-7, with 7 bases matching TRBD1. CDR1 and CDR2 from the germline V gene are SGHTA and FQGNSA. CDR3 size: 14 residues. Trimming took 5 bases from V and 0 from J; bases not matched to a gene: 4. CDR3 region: CASSRRDSSYEQYF. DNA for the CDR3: TGTGCCAGCAGCCGCCGGGACAGCTCCTACGAGCAGTACTTC.

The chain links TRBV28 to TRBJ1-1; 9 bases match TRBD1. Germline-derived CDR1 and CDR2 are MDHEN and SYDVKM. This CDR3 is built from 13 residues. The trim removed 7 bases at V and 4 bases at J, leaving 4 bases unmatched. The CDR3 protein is CASNRQGGTEAFF. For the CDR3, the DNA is TGTGCCAGCAACAGACAGGGGGGCACTGAAGCTTTCTTT.

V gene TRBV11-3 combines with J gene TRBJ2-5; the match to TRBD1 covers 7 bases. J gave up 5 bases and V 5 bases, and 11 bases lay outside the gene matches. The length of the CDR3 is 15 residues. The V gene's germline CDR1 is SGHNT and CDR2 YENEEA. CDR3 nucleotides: TGTGCCAGCAGCCCTCGACAGGGTGAGGTGGAGACCCAGTACTTC. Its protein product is CASSPRQGEVETQYF.

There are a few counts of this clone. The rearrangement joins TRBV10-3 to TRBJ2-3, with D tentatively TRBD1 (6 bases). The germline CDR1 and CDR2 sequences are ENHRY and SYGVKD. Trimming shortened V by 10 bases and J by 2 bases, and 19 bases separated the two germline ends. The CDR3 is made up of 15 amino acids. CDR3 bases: TGTGCCACCCAGGTACAGGGCGCGCTCACAGATACGCAGTATTTT. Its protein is CATQVQGALTDTQYF.

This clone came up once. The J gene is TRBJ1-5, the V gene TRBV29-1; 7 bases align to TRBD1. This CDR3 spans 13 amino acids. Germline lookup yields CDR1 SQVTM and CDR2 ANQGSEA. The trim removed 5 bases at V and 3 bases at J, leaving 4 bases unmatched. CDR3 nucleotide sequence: TGCAGCGTTCAGACAGGGACCAATCAGCCCCAGCATTTT. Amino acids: CSVQTGTNQPQHF.

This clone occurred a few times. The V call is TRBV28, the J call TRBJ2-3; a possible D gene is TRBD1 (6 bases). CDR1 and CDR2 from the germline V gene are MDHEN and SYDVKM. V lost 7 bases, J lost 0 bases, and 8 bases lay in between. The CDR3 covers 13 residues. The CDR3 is CASKGQSTDTQYF. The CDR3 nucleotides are TGTGCCAGCAAGGGACAAAGCACAGATACGCAGTATTTT. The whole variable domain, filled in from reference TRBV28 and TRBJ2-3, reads DVKVTQSSRYLVKRTGEKVFLECVQDMDHENMFWYRQDPGLGLRLIYFSYDVKMKEKGDIPEGYSVSREKKERFSLILESASTNQTSMYLCASKGQSTDTQYFGPGTRLTVL.

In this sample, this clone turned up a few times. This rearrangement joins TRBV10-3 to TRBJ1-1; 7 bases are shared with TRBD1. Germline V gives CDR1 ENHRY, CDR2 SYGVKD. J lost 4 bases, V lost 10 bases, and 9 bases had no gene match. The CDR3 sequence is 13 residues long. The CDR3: CATQGGTATEAFF. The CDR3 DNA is TGTGCCACCCAAGGAGGGACAGCCACTGAAGCTTTCTTT.

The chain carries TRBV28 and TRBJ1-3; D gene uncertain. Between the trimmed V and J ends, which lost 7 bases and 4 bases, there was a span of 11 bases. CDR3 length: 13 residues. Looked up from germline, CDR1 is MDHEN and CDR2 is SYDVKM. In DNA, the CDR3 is TGTGCCAGCACCCTTCTTGTGGGAAACACCATATATTTT. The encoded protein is CASTLLVGNTIYF.

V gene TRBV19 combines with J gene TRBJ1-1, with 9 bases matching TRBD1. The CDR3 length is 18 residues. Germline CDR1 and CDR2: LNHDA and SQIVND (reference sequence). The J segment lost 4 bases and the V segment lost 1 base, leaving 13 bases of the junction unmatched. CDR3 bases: TGTGCCAGTAGTATAGTCCCGGGACAGGGAAGGTCGGGCACTGAAGCTTTCTTT. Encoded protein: CASSIVPGQGRSGTEAFF.

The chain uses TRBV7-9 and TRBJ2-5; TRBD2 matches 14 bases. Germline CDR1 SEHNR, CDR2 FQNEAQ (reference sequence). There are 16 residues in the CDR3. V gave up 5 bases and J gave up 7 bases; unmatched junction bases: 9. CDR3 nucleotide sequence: TGTGCCAGCAGCCGACGGACTAGCGGGAGGACTGCGACCCAGTACTTC. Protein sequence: CASSRRTSGRTATQYF. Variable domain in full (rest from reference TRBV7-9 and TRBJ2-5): DTGVSQNPRHKITKRGQNVTFRCDPISEHNRLYWYRQTLGQGPEFLTYFQNEAQLEKSRLLSDRFSAERPKGSFSTLEIQRTEQGDSAMYLCASSRRTSGRTATQYFGPGTRLLVL.

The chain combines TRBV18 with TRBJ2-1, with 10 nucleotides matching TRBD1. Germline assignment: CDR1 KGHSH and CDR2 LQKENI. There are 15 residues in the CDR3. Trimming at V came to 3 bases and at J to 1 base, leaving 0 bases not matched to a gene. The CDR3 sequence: CASSPDRGSYNEQFF. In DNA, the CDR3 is TGTGCCAGCTCACCGGACAGGGGGTCCTACAATGAGCAGTTCTTC.

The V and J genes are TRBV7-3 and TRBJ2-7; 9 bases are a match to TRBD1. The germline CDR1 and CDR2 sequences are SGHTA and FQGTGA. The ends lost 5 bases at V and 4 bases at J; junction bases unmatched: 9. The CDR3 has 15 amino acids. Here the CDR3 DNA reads TGTGCCAGCAGCCCCACAGGGGGCAAGTTGTACGAGCAGTACTTC. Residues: CASSPTGGKLYEQYF.

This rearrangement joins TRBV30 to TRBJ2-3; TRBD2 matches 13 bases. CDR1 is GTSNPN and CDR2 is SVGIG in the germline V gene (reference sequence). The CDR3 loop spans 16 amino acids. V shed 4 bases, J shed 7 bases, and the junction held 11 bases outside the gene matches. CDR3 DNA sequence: TGTGCCTGGAAAAAAGTACGGACTAGCGGGAGAAATACGCAGTATTTT. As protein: CAWKKVRTSGRNTQYF.

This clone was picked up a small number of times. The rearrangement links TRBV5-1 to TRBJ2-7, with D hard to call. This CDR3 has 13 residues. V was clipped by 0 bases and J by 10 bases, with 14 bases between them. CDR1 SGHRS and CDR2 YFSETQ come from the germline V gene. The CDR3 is CASSLDYQASQYF. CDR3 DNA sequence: TGCGCCAGCAGCTTGGACTACCAAGCCTCCCAGTACTTC.